This T cell receptor (beta chain) came from a study of T cells in Graves' hyperthyroidism and ophthalmopathy. The investigators amplified TCR beta CDR3 regions from RNA transcripts. HTBI primers drove first-round RT-PCR of the TCR CDR3. One entry per CDR3 protein results from TCRdb running MiXCR on the multiplex PCR reads. The table has 400,000 to 500,000 distinct CDR3 sequences, roughly an eighth seen once. Absence of ophthalmopathy progression within 18 months defined stable Graves' hyperthyroidism. Diagnoses rested on clinical symptoms, serum thyroxine and TRAb, thyroid ultrasound and orbital computed tomography. J was trimmed by 6 bases and V by 3 bases; bases with no gene match: 0. Germline assignment: CDR1 SGHRS and CDR2 YFSETQ. CDR3 length: 13 residues.

The TCR originated in a woman under 30 with Graves' hyperthyroidism. The sequenced sample consisted of blood. This chain links TRBV5-1 with TRBJ1-5; 10 nucleotides line up with TRBD1. The CDR3 reads CASSWDRGQPQHF. The CDR3 DNA reads as TGCGCCAGCAGCTGGGACAGGGGTCAGCCCCAGCATTTT.